This TCR beta chain was recovered during a study of CD8 T cells in Susac syndrome. Study-wide points: By the study's own acknowledgment, its TCR sequencing and HLA analysis included relatively few individuals.

RNA, at about 0.45 to 1 ug, was reverse transcribed with random hexamers. Amplification of TCR beta CDR3 spanned 54 Vbeta and 13 Jbeta via immunoSEQ multiplex PCR. TCRdb redid the calling of the immunoSEQ multiplex PCR reads with MiXCR, one entry per CDR3 protein. The table lists 250,000 to 350,000 distinct CDR3 sequences, under 95% of them singletons. Trimming stripped 3 bases from V and 3 bases from J, with 6 bases between. CDR3 length: 13 amino acids. A remark on this clonotype: What it binds is unknown.

TCR beta sequencing was performed on blood CD8+ and CD4+ T cells. The CD8+ and CD4+ T cells were negatively isolated, with the TEMRA cells enriched by FACS. This receptor was identified in a human donor with multiple sclerosis. Sequencing was performed on CD4+ T cells from PBMCs. The chain is built from TRBV12-3 or TRBV12-4 and TRBJ1-5; D is uncertain. CDR3 sequence (DNA): TGTGCCAGCAGTTTCGGGATCAATCAGCCCCAGCATTTT. This codes for CASSFGINQPQHF.